This entry lists 15 T cell receptor beta chains sequenced from one sample in a study of tumor-infiltrating lymphocytes in primary liver carcinoma. Blood RNA originated from unsorted whole blood, with germline DNA additionally extracted. Production of TCR beta cDNA used approximately 480 ng total RNA together with a constant-region primer. What produced the TCR beta libraries was three nested multiplex PCR rounds using slightly modified ARM-PCR. Use of TRBV1-TRBV30 forward primers with a C-beta reverse primer characterized the first two PCR rounds, which lasted approximately 11 cycles each. TCRdb analysed the multiplex PCR reads with MiXCR anew, one entry per CDR3 protein. The table records 310,000 or so distinct CDR3 sequences, about 61% of them present only once. Sequencing input: peripheral blood. These receptors all come from a man between 40 and 49 years old with primary liver carcinoma and hepatitis B virus infection.

About this clonotype itself: Germline and junction disagree at one end, which may indicate a read error. The gene calls are TRBV11-2 and TRBJ2-2; D may be TRBD2 (6 bases). Germline CDR1 SGHAT, CDR2 FQNNGV. CDR3 length: 14 residues. The CDR3 here is CTSSPGLNTRELLF. The CDR3, as DNA: TGTACCAGCAGCCCTGGTCTAAACACCCGGGAGCTGTTATTT. Full variable domain (missing parts from reference TRBV11-2 and TRBJ2-2): EAGVAQSPRYKIIEKRQSVAFWCNPISGHATLYWYQQILGQGPKLLIQFQNNGVVDDSQLPKDRFSAERLKGVDSTLKIQPAKLEDSAVYLCTSSPGLNTRELLFGEGSRLTVL.

Regarding this clonotype: A read error is possible here, since a much larger clone lies one base away. No conserved phenylalanine or tryptophan ends this CDR3, so it is likely a read error. This chain joins TRBV6-2 or TRBV6-3 and TRBJ2-1; 8 bases map to TRBD2. CDR1 and CDR2 from the germline V gene are MNHEY and SVGEGT. V lost 7 bases, J lost 9 bases, and 5 bases stayed unmatched. The CDR3 has 12 residues. As DNA, the CDR3 is TGTGCCAGCACCGGGCGGGAGGCTGAGCAGTTCTCC. This encodes CASTGREAEQFS.

This chain uses TRBV6-1 with TRBJ1-2; maybe TRBD1 (6 bases). This CDR3 is 15 amino acids long. The V end was cut by 6 bases, the J end by 4 bases, with 18 bases between. Germline V lookup: CDR1 MNHNS, CDR2 SASEGT. The CDR3 sequence: CASSPGGQTLYGYTF. CDR3 DNA: TGTGCCAGCAGCCCAGGAGGACAGACCCTCTATGGCTACACCTTC.

This clonotype was detected once. One junction end does not reproduce the germline sequence, and a read error may be involved. V gene TRBV11-2 combines with J gene TRBJ2-7; D tentatively reads TRBD1 or TRBD2 (5 bases each). Germline V lookup: CDR1 SGHAT, CDR2 FQNNGV. The length of the CDR3 is 15 residues. The CDR3 is CASIPRGPSSCEQYF. The CDR3 region has the DNA TGTGCCAGCATACCGAGGGGTCCGAGCTCCTGCGAGCAGTACTTC.

This clonotype was detected only a few times. The gene calls are TRBV5-4 and TRBJ1-2; a weak D match, TRBD1 (5 bases). Deletions cut 0 bases from V and 1 base from J, with 10 bases between. The germline gives CDR1 SGHNT, CDR2 YYREEE (reference sequence). The CDR3 runs to 15 residues. The CDR3 region is CASSLGATVNYGYTF. The CDR3 DNA reads as TGTGCCAGCAGCTTGGGGGCGACAGTTAACTATGGCTACACCTTC.

The chain joins TRBV6-6 to TRBJ2-7; 10 bases fit TRBD2. The CDR3 spans 23 residues. Germline CDR1 is MNHNY and CDR2 is SVGAGI (reference sequence). J gave up 3 bases and V 2 bases, and 28 bases lay outside the gene matches. The chain's CDR3 is CASSYLGKREGPRYLGRVYEQYF. DNA of the CDR3: TGTGCCAGCAGTTACCTGGGGAAGCGGGAGGGCCCACGATACCTCGGCCGCGTCTACGAGCAGTACTTC.

Comment on this clonotype: Possible read error: a much larger clone is one base away. The chain has TRBV11-3 and TRBJ2-7; D is possibly TRBD1 (5 bases). Germline CDR1 is SGHNT and CDR2 is YENEEA. The CDR3 contains 14 residues. Trimming left V 1 base short and J 9 bases short, with 16 bases between. This chain's CDR3 is CASSLGQHSHGQYF. The CDR3 nucleotides read TGTGCCAGCAGCTTAGGACAGCACTCCCACGGGCAGTACTTC.

Of note for this clonotype: This may be a read error: a much more frequent sequence differs by one nucleotide. The chain recombines TRBV6-6 with TRBJ2-7; unclear D gene. The CDR3 is 14 amino acids. With 7 bases removed from V and 3 bases from J, the gap between germline ends came to 16 bases. Per germline, CDR1 MNHNY and CDR2 SVGAGI (reference sequence). Here the CDR3 reads CASIPQAGFYEQYF. CDR3 sequence (DNA): TGTGCCAGCATCCCGCAGGCAGGCTTCTACGAGCAGTACTTC.

This clonotype has only a few counts. The chain employs TRBV5-1 and TRBJ2-5; a possible D gene is TRBD2 (6 bases). V was trimmed by 4 bases and J by 2 bases, leaving 18 bases between them. The length of the CDR3 is 16 residues. Germline V gives CDR1 SGHRS, CDR2 YFSETQ. The CDR3 sequence is CASSPTGTSVQETQYF. In nucleotides, the CDR3 is TGCGCCAGCAGCCCCACGGGGACTTCAGTGCAAGAGACCCAGTACTTC.

Turning to this clonotype: A much bigger clone sits one base away, suggesting this may be a read error. This chain uses TRBV6-5 with TRBJ1-3; no definite D call. The CDR3 spans 15 residues. V lost 9 bases, J lost 3 bases, and 18 bases lay in between. In germline, CDR1 is MNHEY, CDR2 SVGAGI. CDR3: CASRSDRSFGNTIYF. The CDR3 DNA follows: TGTGCCAGTCGATCGGACCGAAGCTTTGGAAACACCATATATTTT.

The chain links TRBV24-1 to TRBJ2-1, with TRBD2 identical over 8 bases. Germline trimming cut 5 bases from V and 3 bases from J; bases unmatched to any gene: 14. This CDR3 is built from 18 residues. Germline-derived CDR1 and CDR2 are KGHDR and SFDVKD. CDR3 residues: CATSAFPRAGGLYNEQFF. DNA of the CDR3: TGTGCCACCAGTGCCTTCCCCCGGGCGGGAGGCCTCTACAATGAGCAGTTCTTC.

In regard to this clonotype: At one boundary the junction diverges from the germline segment, which might be a read error. The chain combines TRBV11-2 with TRBJ2-5; no clear D. This CDR3 region has 12 residues. Germline V lookup: CDR1 SGHAT, CDR2 FQNNGV. The CDR3 sequence: CAGSLSCRAQYF. DNA of the CDR3: TGTGCCGGCAGCTTATCGTGTAGGGCCCAGTACTTC.

About this clonotype: A much bigger clone sits one base away, suggesting this may be a read error. The V call is TRBV6-1, the J call TRBJ1-2, with 11 positions matching TRBD1. Trimming took 10 bases from V and 6 from J; bases not matched to a gene: 13. Germline V gives CDR1 MNHNS, CDR2 SASEGT. The CDR3 is 15 residues long. CDR3: CATERKGQGADGYTF. The CDR3 region has the DNA TGTGCCACCGAGAGGAAAGGACAGGGGGCAGATGGCTACACCTTC.

About this clonotype: A much larger clone differs by one base, so this may be a read error. The chain recombines TRBV6-2 or TRBV6-3 with TRBJ1-5; unclear D gene. V was shortened by 10 bases and J by 4 bases, with 20 bases between the two germline ends. The CDR3 is 15 residues long. Germline V lookup: CDR1 MNHEY, CDR2 SVGEGT. CDR3: CATAKSFGLNQPQHF. DNA of the CDR3: TGTGCCACCGCCAAATCGTTTGGACTGAATCAGCCCCAGCATTTT.

About this clonotype itself: A read error is likely, as this CDR3 ends without the conserved phenylalanine or tryptophan. This sequence joins TRBV6-5 and TRBJ1-6, with 8 positions matching TRBD1. Germline V lookup: CDR1 MNHEY, CDR2 SVGAGI. The CDR3 consists of 15 residues. Losses at the gene ends were 2 bases for V and 5 bases for J; bases not matched to a gene: 2. CDR3 in amino acids: CASSYTTGDNSPLHV. CDR3 coding DNA: TGTGCCAGCAGTTACACGACAGGGGATAATTCACCCCTCCACGTC.